This TCR beta chain stems from a study of response to subunit inactivated influenza vaccine. General study points: Authors suggested each seasonal influenza vaccination recruits few new T cells.

TCRdb processed the RT-PCR reads anew with MiXCR; each CDR3 protein has one entry. Among about 180,000 distinct CDR3 sequences listed, 7.5% to 10% were seen once. On this clonotype itself: Its specificity is unknown.

Trimming pared 2 bases from V and 2 bases from J, leaving 6 bases between. Germline V gives CDR1 KGHSH, CDR2 LQKENI. There are 13 residues in the CDR3. The origin of this receptor is a man in his fifties or sixties who received an inactivated influenza vaccine. Sequencing was performed on non-naive T cells sorted from PBMCs, taken on the day of vaccination. This chain joins TRBV18 and TRBJ2-5; D is ambiguous. CDR3 in DNA: TGTGCCAGCTCACCAAACGTACAAGAGACCCAGTACTTC. Encoded protein: CASSPNVQETQYF.